This TCR beta chain was observed in a study of T cells after yellow fever vaccination. Overall study results and limits: Abundant contaminating clonotypes from the bulk population could appear in FACS-sorted repertoires. Of the clonotypes, a small share occurred in both CD4 and CD8 compartments.

Per germline, CDR1 GTSNPN and CDR2 SVGIG (reference sequence). V lost 0 bases, J lost 11 bases, and 10 bases lay in between. This CDR3 has 11 residues. The authors made TCR cDNA by 5'RACE template switching, adding a universal primer site and UMIs. One entry per CDR3 protein results from TCRdb running MiXCR on the 5' RACE reads. The table records approximately 300,000 distinct CDR3 sequences, roughly a tenth of them present only once. Concerning this clonotype itself: What it binds is unknown.

The sequence derives from a man younger than 30 who received the YFV17D yellow fever vaccine. The chain links TRBV30 to TRBJ1-1; maybe TRBD1 (6 bases). Sequencing used CD4+ T cells sorted from PBMCs, obtained 45 days after the yellow fever booster vaccination. CDR3 in amino acids: CAWSVGGGAFF. In nucleotides, the CDR3 is TGTGCCTGGAGTGTCGGAGGGGGGGCTTTCTTT.